In its sample, the clone carrying this TCR beta chain was seen a few times. Antigen specificity is unknown. Researchers collected about 9.7 milliliters of peripheral blood from every single donor. Researchers report isolating at least 6 million PBMCs per sample. This specimen belongs to a study of blood T cells in healthy people across ages. Study observations and caveats: Naive T cell percentage and TCR beta diversity correlated strongly. Relative to aged donors, long-lived donors carried more naive CD4+ cells and displayed higher diversity.

Trimming cost V 5 bases and J 1 base; bases outside gene matches: 10. The CDR3 totals 18 residues. Per the germline V gene, CDR1 is SGHTA and CDR2 is FQGNSA. A sample-barcoded 5' primer and a J-beta primer mix were used in a second PCR of roughly 6 to 11 cycles. TCRdb recomputed calls from the 5' RACE reads with MiXCR, one row per CDR3 protein. Here the sample spans 950,000 to 1,200,000 distinct CDR3 sequences, roughly two fifths being singletons. This TCR was recovered from a man aged 18 to 30 in good health. The sequencing input was blood. The gene calls are TRBV7-2 and TRBJ1-6, with 8 bases lining up with TRBD1. The CDR3 loop is CASSTRDRSYSYNSPLHF. The CDR3 bases are TGTGCCAGCAGCACCCGGGACAGGTCATATTCCTATAATTCACCCCTCCACTTT.